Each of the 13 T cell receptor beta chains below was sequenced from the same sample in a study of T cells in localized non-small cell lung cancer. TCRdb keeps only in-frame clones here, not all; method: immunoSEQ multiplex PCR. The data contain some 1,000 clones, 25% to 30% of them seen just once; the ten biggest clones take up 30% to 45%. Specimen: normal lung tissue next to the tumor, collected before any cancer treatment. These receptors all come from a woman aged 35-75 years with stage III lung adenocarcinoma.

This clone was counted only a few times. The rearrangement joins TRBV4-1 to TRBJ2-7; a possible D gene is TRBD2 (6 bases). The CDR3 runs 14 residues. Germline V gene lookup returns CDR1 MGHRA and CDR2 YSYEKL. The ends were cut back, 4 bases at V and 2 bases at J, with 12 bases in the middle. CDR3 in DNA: TGCGCCAGCAGCCTCGGGACTCCCGCCTACGAGCAGTACTTC. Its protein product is CASSLGTPAYEQYF.

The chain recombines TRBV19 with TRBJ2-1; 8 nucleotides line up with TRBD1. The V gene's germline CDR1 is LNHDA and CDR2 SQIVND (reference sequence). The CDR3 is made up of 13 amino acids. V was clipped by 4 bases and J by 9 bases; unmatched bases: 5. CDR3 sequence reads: CASSKTGGSEQFF. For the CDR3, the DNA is TGTGCCAGTAGTAAAACAGGGGGAAGTGAGCAGTTCTTC.

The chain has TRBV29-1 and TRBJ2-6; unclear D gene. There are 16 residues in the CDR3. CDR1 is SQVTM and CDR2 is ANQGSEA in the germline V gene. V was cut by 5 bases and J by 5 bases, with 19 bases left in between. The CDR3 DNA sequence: TGCAGCGTTCAATCCAGCATACAAAGTCGGGCCAACGTCCTGACTTTC. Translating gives CSVQSSIQSRANVLTF.

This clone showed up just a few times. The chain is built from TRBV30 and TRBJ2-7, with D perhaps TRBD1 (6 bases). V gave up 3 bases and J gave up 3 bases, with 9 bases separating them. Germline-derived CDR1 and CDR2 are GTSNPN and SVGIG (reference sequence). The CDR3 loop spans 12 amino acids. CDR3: CAWSRTDYEQYF. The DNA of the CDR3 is TGTGCCTGGAGCAGGACAGACTACGAGCAGTACTTC.

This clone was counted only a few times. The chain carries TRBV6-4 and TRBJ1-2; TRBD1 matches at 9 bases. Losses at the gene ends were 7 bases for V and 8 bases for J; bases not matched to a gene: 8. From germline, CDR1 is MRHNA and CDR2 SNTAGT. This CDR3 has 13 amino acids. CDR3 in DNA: TGTGCCAGCACTCCAGGGACAGGGATCGGCTACACCTTC. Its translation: CASTPGTGIGYTF.

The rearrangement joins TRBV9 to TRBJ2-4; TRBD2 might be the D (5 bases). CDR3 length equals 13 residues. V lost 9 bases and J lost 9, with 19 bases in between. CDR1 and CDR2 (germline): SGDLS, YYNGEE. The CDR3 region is CATRGSQPGIQYF. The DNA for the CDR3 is TGTGCCACCCGAGGGTCCCAGCCCGGCATTCAGTACTTC.

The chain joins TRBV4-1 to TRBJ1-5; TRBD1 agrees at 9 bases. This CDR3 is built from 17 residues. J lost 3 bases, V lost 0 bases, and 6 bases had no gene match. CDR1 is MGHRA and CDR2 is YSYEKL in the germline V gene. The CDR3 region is CASSQELGQGNNQPQHF. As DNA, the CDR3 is TGCGCCAGCAGCCAAGAATTGGGACAGGGAAACAATCAGCCCCAGCATTTT.

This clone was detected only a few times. Written as DNA, the CDR3 is TGTGCCTGGAAGGGGCCACTGGACACTGAAGCTTTCTTT. As protein: CAWKGPLDTEAFF. The J gene is TRBJ1-1, the V gene TRBV30; D may be TRBD1 (5 bases). The CDR3 covers 13 residues. Germline assignment: CDR1 GTSNPN and CDR2 SVGIG (reference sequence). Trimming took 4 bases from V and 3 from J, leaving 12 bases between them.

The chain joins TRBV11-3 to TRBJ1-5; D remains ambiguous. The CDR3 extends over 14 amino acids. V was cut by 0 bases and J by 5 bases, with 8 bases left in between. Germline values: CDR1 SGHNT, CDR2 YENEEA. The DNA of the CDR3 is TGTGCCAGCAGCTTAGATGGGAAGGATCAGCCCCAGCATTTT. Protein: CASSLDGKDQPQHF.

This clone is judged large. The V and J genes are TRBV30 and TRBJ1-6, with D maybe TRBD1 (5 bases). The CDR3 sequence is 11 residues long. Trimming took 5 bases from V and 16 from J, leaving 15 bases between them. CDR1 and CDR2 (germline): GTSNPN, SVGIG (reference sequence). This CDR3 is CAWGDPASLHF. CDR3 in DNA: TGTGCCTGGGGGGACCCGGCGAGTCTCCACTTT.

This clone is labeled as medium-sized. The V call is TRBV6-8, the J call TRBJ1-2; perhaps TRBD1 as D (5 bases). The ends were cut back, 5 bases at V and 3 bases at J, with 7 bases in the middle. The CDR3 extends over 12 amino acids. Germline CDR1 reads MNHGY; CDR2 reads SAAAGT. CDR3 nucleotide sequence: TGTGCCAGCAGTAGGGGTGACTATGGCTACACCTTC. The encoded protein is CASSRGDYGYTF.

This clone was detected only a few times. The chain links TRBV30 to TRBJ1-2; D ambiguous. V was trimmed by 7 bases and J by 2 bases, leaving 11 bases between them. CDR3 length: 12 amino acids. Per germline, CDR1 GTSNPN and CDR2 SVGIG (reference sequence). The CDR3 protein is CALFAGNYGYTF. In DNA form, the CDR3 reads TGTGCCTTATTCGCGGGCAACTATGGCTACACCTTC.

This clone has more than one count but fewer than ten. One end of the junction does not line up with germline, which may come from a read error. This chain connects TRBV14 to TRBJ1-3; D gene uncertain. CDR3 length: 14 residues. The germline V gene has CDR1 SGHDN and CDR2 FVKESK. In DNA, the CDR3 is TGTGCCAGCAGCCAGATATCCCGGTTGGGCCGGAAAGATTTT. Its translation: CASSQISRLGRKDF.